The T cell receptor beta chain described here comes from a study of blood T cells in healthy people across ages. The CDR3 is made up of 15 amino acids. V dropped 5 bases and J dropped 3 bases, with 13 bases sitting between them. CDR1 and CDR2 (germline): MGHDK, SYGVNS. Study findings and constraints: Roughly linear declines in TCR beta diversity per million T cells occurred with age.

PBMCs numbering at least 6 million were isolated per sample. Through a sample-barcoded 5' primer and a J-beta primer mix, a second PCR was run for roughly 6 to 11 cycles. TCRdb re-called the 5' RACE reads with MiXCR, one entry per CDR3 protein. The sample has 600,000 to 800,000 distinct CDR3 sequences, approximately 21% seen once. This clonotype was detected only a few times. The antigen remains unidentified. The rearrangement links TRBV25-1 to TRBJ2-2; D not resolved. The TCR originated in a man between 65 and 85 years old in good health. Material for sequencing was blood. CDR3 loop: CASSPPSWDTGELFF. CDR3 sequence (DNA): TGTGCCAGCAGTCCTCCCTCGTGGGACACCGGGGAGCTGTTTTTT.